This T cell receptor (beta chain) came from a study of vaccination and CD4 T cells after COVID-19. Study-level results: Convalescent patients' clones that were vaccine-specific were spike mono-reactive in 304 of 307 cases.

Treatment in this sample: roughly nine-day PBMC culture with coronavirus spike peptide pools or control peptides (ViraFEST assay). Gathered ahead of the COVID-19 pandemic (2011-2018) were the CD4+ T cells of the unexposed donor. Concerning this clonotype: The antigen remains undetermined.

The assay that was used to sequence DNA from cultured CD4+ T cells was the Oncomine TCR Beta short-read assay. TCRdb reanalysed the PCR reads using MiXCR and keeps one entry per CDR3 protein. This table has fewer than 5,000 distinct CDR3 sequences, 71% appearing once. V was clipped by 5 bases and J by 8 bases; unmatched bases: 12. Germline CDR1 reads SEHNR; CDR2 reads FQNEAQ (reference sequence). The CDR3 has 16 amino acids. The sequenced material came from CD4+ T cells from blood, cultured in vitro. The rearrangement joins TRBV7-9 to TRBJ1-6, with 7 bases lining up with TRBD1. The receptor was isolated from a human donor in good health. The DNA for the CDR3 is TGTGCCAGCAGCCGAGCCGGGACAGAGGGGTATTCACCCCTCCACTTT. Its protein is CASSRAGTEGYSPLHF. Supplemented by reference TRBV7-9 and TRBJ1-6, the full variable domain reads DTGVSQNPRHKITKRGQNVTFRCDPISEHNRLYWYRQTLGQGPEFLTYFQNEAQLEKSRLLSDRFSAERPKGSFSTLEIQRTEQGDSAMYLCASSRAGTEGYSPLHFGNGTRLTVT.